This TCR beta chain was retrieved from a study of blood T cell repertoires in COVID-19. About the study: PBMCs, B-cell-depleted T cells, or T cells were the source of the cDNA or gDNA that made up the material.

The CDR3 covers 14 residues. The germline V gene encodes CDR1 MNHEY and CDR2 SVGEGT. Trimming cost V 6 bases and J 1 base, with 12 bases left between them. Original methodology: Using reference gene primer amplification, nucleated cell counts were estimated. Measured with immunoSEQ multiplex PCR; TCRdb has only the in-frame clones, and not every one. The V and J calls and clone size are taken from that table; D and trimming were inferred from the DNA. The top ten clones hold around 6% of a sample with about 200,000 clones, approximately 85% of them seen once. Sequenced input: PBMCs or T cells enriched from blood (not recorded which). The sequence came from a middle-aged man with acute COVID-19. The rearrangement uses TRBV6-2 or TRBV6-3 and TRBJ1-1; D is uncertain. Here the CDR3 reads CASSTDLANTEAFF. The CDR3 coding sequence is TGTGCCAGCAGCACGGACCTAGCGAACACTGAAGCTTTCTTT.